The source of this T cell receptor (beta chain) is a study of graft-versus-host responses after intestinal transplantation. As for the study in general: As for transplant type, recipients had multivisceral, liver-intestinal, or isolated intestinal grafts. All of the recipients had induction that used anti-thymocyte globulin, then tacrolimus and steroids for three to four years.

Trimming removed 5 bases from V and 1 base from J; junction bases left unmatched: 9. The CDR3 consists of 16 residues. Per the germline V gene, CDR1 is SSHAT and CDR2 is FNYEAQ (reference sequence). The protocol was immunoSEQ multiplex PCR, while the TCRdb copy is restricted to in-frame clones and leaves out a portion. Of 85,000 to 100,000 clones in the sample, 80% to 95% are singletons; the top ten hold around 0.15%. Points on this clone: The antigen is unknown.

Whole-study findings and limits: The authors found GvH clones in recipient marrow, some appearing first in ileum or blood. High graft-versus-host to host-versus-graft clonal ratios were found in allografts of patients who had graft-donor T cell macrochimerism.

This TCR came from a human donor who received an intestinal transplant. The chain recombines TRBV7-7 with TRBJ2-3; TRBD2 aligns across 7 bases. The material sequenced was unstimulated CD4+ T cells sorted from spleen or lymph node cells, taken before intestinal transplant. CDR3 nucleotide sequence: TGTGCCAGCAGCCCCGAGGGACTACTAGGCACAGATACGCAGTATTTT. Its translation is CASSPEGLLGTDTQYF.